The clone carrying this TCR beta chain was seen a few times. TCRdb re-called the 5' RACE reads through MiXCR, storing one row per CDR3 protein. The sample lists tens of thousands of distinct CDR3 sequences, about 15% occurring once. The CDR3 totals 14 residues. Germline CDR1 is LGHNA and CDR2 is YSLEER. The ends were cut back, 1 base at V and 4 bases at J, with 10 bases in the middle. The source of the sample is a study of T-cell memory formation after mild COVID-19. The source material was PBMCs or a T cell subset sorted from them (not recorded which). The chain couples TRBV4-3 to TRBJ1-2, with D maybe TRBD1 (5 bases). This sequence was found in a man younger than 35 who had mild COVID-19 (a few samples of this study predate the infection). Cell type and time point are not known. CDR3 loop: CASSQVWGSYGYTF. The DNA for the CDR3 is TGCGCCAGCAGCCAAGTTTGGGGGTCCTATGGCTACACCTTC.